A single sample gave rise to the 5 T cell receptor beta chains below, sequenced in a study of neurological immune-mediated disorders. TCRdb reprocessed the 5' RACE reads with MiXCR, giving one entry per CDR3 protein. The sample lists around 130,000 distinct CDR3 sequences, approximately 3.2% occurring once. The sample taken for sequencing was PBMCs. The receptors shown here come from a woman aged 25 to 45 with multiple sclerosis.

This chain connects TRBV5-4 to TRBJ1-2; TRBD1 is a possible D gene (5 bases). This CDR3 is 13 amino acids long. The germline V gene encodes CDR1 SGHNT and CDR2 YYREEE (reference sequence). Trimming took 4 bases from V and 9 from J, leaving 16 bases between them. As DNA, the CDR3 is TGTGCCAGCAGCGATGGGACGGATTATCGCTACACCTTC. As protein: CASSDGTDYRYTF.

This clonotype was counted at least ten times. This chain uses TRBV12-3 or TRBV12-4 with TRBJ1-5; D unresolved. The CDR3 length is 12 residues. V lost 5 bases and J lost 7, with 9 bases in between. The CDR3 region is CASSPTSQPQHF. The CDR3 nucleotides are TGTGCCAGCAGTCCCACCTCCCAGCCCCAGCATTTT.

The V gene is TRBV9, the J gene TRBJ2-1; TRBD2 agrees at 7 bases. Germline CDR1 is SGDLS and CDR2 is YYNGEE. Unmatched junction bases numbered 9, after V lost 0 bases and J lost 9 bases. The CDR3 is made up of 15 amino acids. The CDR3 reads CASSVETGRLGEQFF. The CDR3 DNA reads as TGTGCCAGCAGCGTAGAGACCGGGAGGCTGGGTGAGCAGTTCTTC.

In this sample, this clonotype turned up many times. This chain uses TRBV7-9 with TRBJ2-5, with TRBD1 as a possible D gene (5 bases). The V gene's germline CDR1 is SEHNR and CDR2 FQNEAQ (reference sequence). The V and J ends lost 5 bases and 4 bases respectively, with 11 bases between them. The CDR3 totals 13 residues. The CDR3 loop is CASSTGTRETQYF. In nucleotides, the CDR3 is TGTGCCAGCAGCACAGGCACAAGAGAGACCCAGTACTTC.

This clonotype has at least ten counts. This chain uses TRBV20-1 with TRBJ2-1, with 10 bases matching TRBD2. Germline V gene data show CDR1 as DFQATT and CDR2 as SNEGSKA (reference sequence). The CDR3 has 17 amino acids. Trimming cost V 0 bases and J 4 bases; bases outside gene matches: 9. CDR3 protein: CSARDLPTSGEYNEQFF. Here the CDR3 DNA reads TGCAGTGCTAGAGATCTGCCCACTAGCGGGGAGTACAATGAGCAGTTCTTC.